One and the same sample provided the 27 T cell receptor beta chains below, sequenced in a study of T cells after yellow fever vaccination. Using its own MiXCR run on the 5' RACE reads, TCRdb lists one record per CDR3 protein. The table lists 42,000 or so distinct CDR3 sequences, 6.8% of them singletons, with approximately 16% in the top ten. The sample was CD8+ T cells not binding an NS4B(214-222) dextramer, sorted from PBMCs, taken 45 days after the yellow fever booster vaccination. These receptors all stem from a young man who received the YFV17D yellow fever vaccine.

This clonotype was counted at least ten times. This sequence joins TRBV4-1 and TRBJ2-7; 8 nucleotides line up with TRBD1. The V gene end was trimmed by 3 bases and the J gene end by 2 bases; junction bases not matched to a gene: 6. The CDR3 consists of 15 residues. Germline CDR1 and CDR2: MGHRA and YSYEKL. The CDR3 coding sequence is TGCGCCAGCAGCCACACCTCGGGACAGGCCTACGAGCAGTACTTC. Protein product: CASSHTSGQAYEQYF.

This clonotype was counted many times. The V and J genes are TRBV9 and TRBJ2-7, with 10 bases aligning to TRBD1. V lost 3 bases to trimming and J lost 4 bases; unmatched junction nucleotides: 7. The germline gives CDR1 SGDLS, CDR2 YYNGEE. The CDR3 spans 15 residues. Here the CDR3 reads CASSAVDRGEYEQYF. For the CDR3, the DNA is TGTGCCAGCAGCGCTGTGGACAGGGGGGAATACGAGCAGTACTTC.

This clonotype was found many times. The chain is built from TRBV20-1 and TRBJ2-7; 15 bases agree with TRBD2. The CDR3 totals 16 residues. Germline CDR1 reads DFQATT; CDR2 reads SNEGSKA (reference sequence). V dropped 3 bases and J dropped 2; count of bases not matched to a gene: 5. The CDR3 spells CSASGLAGGSTYEQYF. The CDR3 DNA follows: TGCAGTGCTAGCGGACTAGCGGGAGGGTCGACCTACGAGCAGTACTTC.

This clonotype has at least ten counts. The gene calls are TRBV11-2 and TRBJ2-3; 11 bases match TRBD2. CDR3 length: 18 residues. CDR1 is SGHAT and CDR2 is FQNNGV in the germline V gene. Trimming removed 3 bases from V and 7 bases from J; junction bases left unmatched: 15. The CDR3 nucleotides are TGTGCCAGCAGCTTGGGCTTGTTAGCGGGAGGGCCCAGAAATACGCAGTATTTT. Protein: CASSLGLLAGGPRNTQYF.

This clonotype was picked up many times. This chain uses TRBV10-3 with TRBJ2-7, with D tentatively TRBD1 or TRBD2 (5 bases each). V lost 4 bases and J 5 bases, leaving 21 bases between the germline ends. The CDR3 length is 16 residues. Looked up from germline, CDR1 is ENHRY and CDR2 is SYGVKD. CDR3 coding DNA: TGTGCCATCAGTGGGATTCCCGGGACCATTCCCCACGAGCAGTACTTC. Its translation is CAISGIPGTIPHEQYF.

The chain employs TRBV11-2 and TRBJ2-3; D uncertain. CDR1 is SGHAT, CDR2 FQNNGV, per germline. The CDR3 has 14 residues. V was pared by 5 bases and J by 6 bases, with 15 bases between. Written as DNA, the CDR3 is TGTGCCAGCAGCGAACGCGCAAGCGCGGATACGCAGTATTTT. Its protein product is CASSERASADTQYF.

As for this clonotype: Since a much larger clone is just one base distant, this may be a read error. The CDR3 here is CTSRSGEGRSYEQYF. In nucleotides, the CDR3 is TGTACCAGCAGAAGTGGAGAGGGCCGTTCCTACGAGCAGTACTTC. The chain recombines TRBV12-3 or TRBV12-4 with TRBJ2-7, with D tentatively TRBD2 (5 bases). CDR3 length: 15 residues.

This clonotype was seen repeatedly, ten times or more. The V and J genes are TRBV6-5 and TRBJ1-1; D is unclear. This CDR3 comprises 12 residues. CDR1 is MNHEY, CDR2 SVGAGI, per germline. V lost 4 bases to trimming and J lost 2 bases, with 5 bases between them. CDR3: CASSLSNTEAFF. CDR3 nucleotides: TGTGCCAGCAGTTTATCAAACACTGAAGCTTTCTTT.

In this sample, this clonotype turned up many times. V and J are TRBV11-2 and TRBJ2-7; D not certain. The germline V gene encodes CDR1 SGHAT and CDR2 FQNNGV. CDR3 length equals 12 residues. V was shortened by 6 bases and J by 6 bases, with 12 bases between the two germline ends. The CDR3 DNA sequence: TGTGCCAGCAGTCCGGACGTCCCCGAGCAGTACTTC. This translates into CASSPDVPEQYF.

The chain links TRBV5-4 to TRBJ1-5; D may be TRBD1 (5 bases). V lost 3 bases, J lost 7 bases, and 11 bases lay in between. CDR1 is SGHNT, CDR2 YYREEE, per germline (reference sequence). The CDR3 loop spans 13 amino acids. CDR3 nucleotide sequence: TGTGCCAGCAGCTCTCAGGGTATACAGCCCCAGCATTTT. This gives the protein CASSSQGIQPQHF. Full variable domain (missing parts from reference TRBV5-4 and TRBJ1-5): ETGVTQSPTHLIKTRGQQVTLRCSSQSGHNTVSWYQQALGQGPQFIFQYYREEENGRGNFPPRFSGLQFPNYSSELNVNALELDDSALYLCASSSQGIQPQHFGDGTRLSIL.

In its sample, this clonotype was seen a few times. This chain joins TRBV9 and TRBJ2-1; no clear D. Germline V lookup: CDR1 SGDLS, CDR2 YYNGEE. The CDR3 totals 14 residues. Trimming stripped 0 bases from V and 9 bases from J, with 13 bases between. CDR3 amino acids: CASSVDGLHFEQFF. The CDR3 DNA sequence: TGTGCCAGCAGCGTAGACGGGCTACACTTTGAGCAGTTCTTC.

This clonotype was observed a few times. The chain couples TRBV3-1 to TRBJ1-2; 11 nucleotides align to TRBD1. Germline V gene lookup returns CDR1 LGHDT and CDR2 YNNKEL (reference sequence). The CDR3 runs 15 residues. J gave up 4 bases and V 3 bases, and 4 bases lay outside the gene matches. DNA for the CDR3: TGTGCCAGCAGCCAGGGGGACAGGGGGACCTATGGCTACACCTTC. Amino acids: CASSQGDRGTYGYTF. Complete variable domain (other parts from reference TRBV3-1 and TRBJ1-2): DTAVSQTPKYLVTQMGNDKSIKCEQNLGHDTMYWYKQDSKKFLKIMFSYNNKELIINETVPNRFSPKSPDKAHLNLHINSLELGDSAVYFCASSQGDRGTYGYTFGSGTRLTVV.

This clonotype was seen many times. The gene calls are TRBV7-8 and TRBJ1-2; D remains ambiguous. V dropped 5 bases and J dropped 8 bases, with 18 bases sitting between them. Germline CDR1 SGHVS, CDR2 FQNEAQ. The CDR3 covers 14 residues. CDR3 loop: CASSPRFSWGGYTF. CDR3 sequence (DNA): TGTGCCAGCAGCCCCCGGTTTAGCTGGGGAGGCTACACCTTC.

This clonotype has at least ten counts. The rearrangement uses TRBV5-4 and TRBJ2-2, with D possibly being TRBD1 or TRBD2 (5 bases each). V lost 4 bases and J lost 4, with 17 bases in between. CDR3 length equals 16 residues. Looked up from germline, CDR1 is SGHNT and CDR2 is YYREEE (reference sequence). This CDR3 is CASSQLGGGITGELFF. The CDR3 nucleotides are TGTGCCAGCAGCCAACTAGGTGGGGGTATCACCGGGGAGCTGTTTTTT. Drawing the rest from reference TRBV5-4 and TRBJ2-2, the complete variable domain is ETGVTQSPTHLIKTRGQQVTLRCSSQSGHNTVSWYQQALGQGPQFIFQYYREEENGRGNFPPRFSGLQFPNYSSELNVNALELDDSALYLCASSQLGGGITGELFFGEGSRLTVL.

This clonotype was observed many times. The CDR3 spells CASSSGEGKWETQYF. CDR3 DNA: TGTGCCAGCAGTTCAGGCGAAGGGAAGTGGGAGACCCAGTACTTC. The chain uses TRBV12-3 or TRBV12-4 and TRBJ2-5, with unresolved D. CDR3 length equals 15 residues. The V end was cut by 4 bases, the J end by 5 bases, with 17 bases between.

This clonotype was counted ten times or more. The chain joins TRBV10-3 to TRBJ1-4; TRBD1 aligns across 7 bases. Germline values: CDR1 ENHRY, CDR2 SYGVKD. This CDR3 comprises 12 residues. V trimming: 8 bases; J trimming: 4 bases; junction bases outside the gene matches: 1. CDR3 residues: CAIQGDNEKLFF. DNA of the CDR3: TGTGCCATCCAGGGGGATAATGAAAAACTGTTTTTT.

A note on this clonotype: This may come from a read error, since a much larger clone is one base off. The J gene is TRBJ2-1, the V gene TRBV7-9; 8 nucleotides agree with TRBD2. Germline values: CDR1 SEHNR, CDR2 FQNEAQ (reference sequence). The CDR3 covers 16 residues. The CDR3 spells CASSRLALSSNNEQFF. The CDR3 DNA sequence: TGTGCCAGCAGCCGACTAGCGTTGAGCTCCAACAATGAGCAGTTCTTC.

At least ten counts were recorded for this clonotype. V is TRBV10-1 and J is TRBJ2-2, with D tentatively TRBD1 (6 bases). V gave up 8 bases and J gave up 5 bases, with 12 bases separating them. CDR1 is WNHNN and CDR2 is SYGVQD in the germline V gene (reference sequence). The CDR3 is 13 amino acids. The CDR3: CASSPDSTGELFF. The CDR3 DNA follows: TGCGCCAGCTCCCCGGACAGTACCGGGGAGCTGTTTTTT.

The genes are TRBV7-6 and TRBJ2-7, with TRBD2 matching 11 bases. V shed 7 bases, J shed 6 bases, and the junction held 11 bases outside the gene matches. The CDR3 covers 15 residues. From germline, CDR1 is SGHVS and CDR2 FNYEAQ. The DNA for the CDR3 is TGTGCCAGCATGGGGAGAGCCGGGACTAGCGGCGAGCAGTACTTC. Translation gives CASMGRAGTSGEQYF.

This clonotype appeared many times. The chain recombines TRBV11-2 with TRBJ2-2; 11 nucleotides agree with TRBD2. The CDR3 spans 16 residues. Germline CDR1 reads SGHAT; CDR2 reads FQNNGV. Trimming took 0 bases from V and 7 from J; bases not matched to a gene: 4. Here the CDR3 reads CASSLELAGVVGELFF. In nucleotides, the CDR3 is TGTGCCAGCAGCTTAGAACTAGCGGGAGTGGTCGGGGAGCTGTTTTTT.

Ten or more counts support this clonotype. The chain combines TRBV11-1 with TRBJ2-2, with D perhaps TRBD2 (6 bases). Germline V gives CDR1 SGHAT, CDR2 FQDESV (reference sequence). The CDR3 has 15 amino acids. V lost 7 bases, J lost 5 bases, and 17 bases lay in between. CDR3 bases: TGTGCCAGCAAAAAGGGACTGAGTGGGACCGGGGAGCTGTTTTTT. Amino acids: CASKKGLSGTGELFF.

This clonotype was detected many times. J is TRBJ2-1 and V is TRBV4-3; D ambiguous. Germline V gives CDR1 LGHNA, CDR2 YSLEER. The CDR3 spans 14 residues. V was clipped by 0 bases and J by 5 bases, with 8 bases between them. CDR3 residues: CASSQDAGDNEQFF. CDR3 DNA sequence: TGCGCCAGCAGCCAAGATGCAGGAGACAATGAGCAGTTCTTC.

This clonotype was seen at least ten times. The chain's CDR3 is CASSRTTGVQETQYF. The CDR3 nucleotides are TGTGCCAGCAGCCGGACGACAGGGGTTCAAGAGACCCAGTACTTC. This chain links TRBV3-1 with TRBJ2-5, with 8 nucleotides matching TRBD1. The CDR3 is made up of 15 amino acids. Germline CDR1 LGHDT, CDR2 YNNKEL (reference sequence). The ends lost 4 bases at V and 2 bases at J; junction bases unmatched: 6.

This clonotype was observed at least ten times. The gene calls are TRBV5-1 and TRBJ2-1; D not certain. Germline V gene sequence: CDR1 SGHRS, CDR2 YFSETQ. V lost 3 bases to trimming and J lost 7 bases, with 8 bases between them. The CDR3 is 12 amino acids. DNA of the CDR3: TGCGCCAGCAGCTATGACCCAAATGAGCAGTTCTTC. Translated: CASSYDPNEQFF.

This clonotype was seen at least ten times. The chain recombines TRBV11-2 with TRBJ2-5; 7 nucleotides line up with TRBD2. Germline loops: CDR1 SGHAT, CDR2 FQNNGV. Trimming removed 4 bases from V and 1 base from J; junction bases left unmatched: 15. The CDR3 runs 18 residues. The CDR3 here is CASSSGTNSISSQETQYF. The CDR3 bases are TGTGCCAGCAGCTCCGGGACTAATTCAATTAGCTCCCAAGAGACCCAGTACTTC.

This clonotype has a count of ten or more. The V gene is TRBV5-1, the J gene TRBJ1-1; possibly TRBD1 for D (6 bases). Looked up from germline, CDR1 is SGHRS and CDR2 is YFSETQ. The CDR3 sequence is 14 residues long. V was trimmed by 2 bases and J by 0 bases, leaving 8 bases between them. CDR3 residues: CASSFGQMNTEAFF. The CDR3 DNA reads as TGCGCCAGCAGCTTCGGACAGATGAACACTGAAGCTTTCTTT.

This clonotype was counted at least ten times. The chain links TRBV6-5 to TRBJ2-1; D uncertain. Germline loops: CDR1 MNHEY, CDR2 SVGAGI. The ends were cut back, 7 bases at V and 4 bases at J, with 11 bases in the middle. CDR3 size: 13 residues. The CDR3: CASNRVPYNEQFF. The CDR3 DNA reads as TGTGCCAGCAACAGAGTCCCGTACAATGAGCAGTTCTTC.